The TCR beta chain under discussion was sequenced for a study of monozygotic twins with inflammatory bowel disease. Whole blood that had not undergone T cell sorting provided the isolated total RNA. As regards this clonotype: What it binds is not known.

General study points: Ultimately, a single strong signal or clonotype associated with IBD was not supported.

The template-switching step introduced UMIs that carried a 6-nucleotide sample barcode. The authors ran two nested PCRs of 16 and 9 cycles on TCRalpha and TCRbeta cDNA. After re-calling the 5' RACE reads, TCRdb lists one entry per CDR3 protein, DNA absent. The sample table includes about 350,000 distinct CDR3 sequences. Looked up from germline, CDR1 is DFQATT and CDR2 is SNEGSKA (reference sequence). The CDR3 length is 16 residues. The sample consisted of blood. This chain links TRBV20-1 with TRBJ2-7; checking the TCRdb D call of TRBD1 is not possible without DNA. The receptor comes from a human donor with ulcerative colitis or Crohn's disease, or a healthy co-twin of an affected twin (not recorded which). The CDR3 reads CSARERGIKNLYEQYF.